This T cell receptor beta chain was captured in a study of T cells in Graves' hyperthyroidism and ophthalmopathy. At the level of the study: Peripheral blood was collected at initial diagnosis, before any treatment. Study-level results: The model identified upcoming ophthalmopathy a median about six months ahead of onset.

RNA transcripts served as the template for amplifying TCR beta CDR3 regions. When the TCR CDR3 underwent first-round RT-PCR, the HTBI primer set was used. TCRdb passed the multiplex PCR reads through MiXCR, listing each CDR3 protein once. The sample holds 300,000 to 450,000 distinct CDR3 sequences, around a quarter seen once. Used for diagnoses were clinical symptoms, serum thyroxine and TRAb, thyroid ultrasound and orbital computed tomography. On this clonotype: The target antigen is unknown.

This TCR came from a man over 45 with Graves' hyperthyroidism. Sequences were obtained from blood.

This CDR3 reads CASSESPSSYEQYF. CDR3 DNA: TGCGCCAGCAGTGAGTCTCCTAGCTCCTACGAGCAGTACTTC. The chain links TRBV10-2 to TRBJ2-7; D is uncertain. CDR3 length: 14 amino acids. Deletions cut 0 bases from V and 0 bases from J, with 6 bases between. Germline CDR1 is WSHSY and CDR2 is SAAADI.